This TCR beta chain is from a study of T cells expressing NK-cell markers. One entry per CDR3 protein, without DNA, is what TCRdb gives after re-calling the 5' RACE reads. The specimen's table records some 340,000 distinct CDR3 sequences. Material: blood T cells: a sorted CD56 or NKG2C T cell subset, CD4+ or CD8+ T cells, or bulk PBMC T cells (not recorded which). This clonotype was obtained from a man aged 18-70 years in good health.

This CDR3 is CASSVSALPGLETQYF. The chain uses TRBV4-2 and TRBJ2-5; as DNA is missing, the TRBD2 call by TCRdb cannot be tested. There are 16 residues in the CDR3. Germline V gene lookup returns CDR1 LGHNA and CDR2 YNFKEQ.